This T cell receptor (beta chain) was sequenced during a study of T cells in Graves' hyperthyroidism and ophthalmopathy. Study-wide context: The blood sample was taken at first diagnosis, before treatment began.

Researchers took RNA transcripts and amplified the TCR beta CDR3 regions from them. The HTBI primer set drove a first-round RT-PCR of the TCR CDR3. TCRdb processed the multiplex PCR reads anew with MiXCR; each CDR3 protein has one entry. The table records 370,000 or so distinct CDR3 sequences, 20% to 25% of them present only once. As regards this clonotype: Its antigen is unidentified.

The study's findings and limits: Onset of ophthalmopathy came a median approximately 6 months after the model predicted it.

Germline V gene lookup returns CDR1 DFQATT and CDR2 SNEGSKA (reference sequence). The ends lost 0 bases at V and 3 bases at J; junction bases unmatched: 8. The CDR3 is made up of 16 amino acids. The receptor was derived from a middle-aged man with Graves' hyperthyroidism. This chain joins TRBV20-1 and TRBJ2-7, with 10 bases lining up with TRBD2. Sequencing was done on a sample of blood. The CDR3 nucleotides are TGCAGTGCTAGAGATTATAGCGGGAGGCCCATCTACGAGCAGTACTTC. Its translation is CSARDYSGRPIYEQYF.